The rows below give T cell receptor beta chains drawn from one sample of a study of shared clonotypes between healthy human individuals. Using immunoSEQ multiplex PCR, the repertoire was profiled, and TCRdb retains in-frame clones only, with some absent. The table shows about 2 million clones, with roughly 95% occurring only once. The sequencing sample was made of naive CD8+ T cells sorted from blood. All receptors come from a man aged 18 to 35 in good health. Each CDR3 is given with its conserved first and last residue. Fields, in order: J gene, D gene, clone size, V gene, CDR3 protein, CDR3 DNA. A D gene is named only where the DNA matches it firmly. Only part of the rows carry a size: once, few, many, or a class if the clone is expanded.

TRBJ2-7,TRBD1,once,TRBV9,CASSVTTGAEQYF,TGTGCCAGCAGCGTCACCACAGGGGCCGAGCAGTACTTC
TRBJ2-1,TRBD2,-,TRBV20-1,CSAPWGGEQFF,TGCAGTGCTCCCTGGGGGGGTGAGCAGTTCTTC
TRBJ1-2,-,-,TRBV11-2,CASSLRGTYGYTF,TGTGCCAGCAGCTTGAGGGGGACCTATGGCTACACCTTC
TRBJ2-5,-,-,TRBV11-2,CASSPGTLYYF,TGTGCCAGCAGCCCCGGGACCCTTTACTACTTC
TRBJ1-1,-,-,TRBV6-5,CASSYEGNTEAFF,TGTGCCAGCAGTTACGAGGGGAACACTGAAGCTTTCTTT
TRBJ1-3,-,-,TRBV15,CATSRGVISGNTIYF,TGTGCCACCAGCAGAGGGGTAATCTCTGGAAACACCATATATTTT
TRBJ2-5,-,-,TRBV10-3,CASSTGKETQYF,TGTGCCTCCTCGACAGGAAAAGAGACCCAGTACTTC
TRBJ2-1,-,-,TRBV7-9,CASSLEQSYNEQFF,TGTGCCAGCAGCCTGGAACAATCCTACAATGAGCAGTTCTTC
TRBJ2-7,-,-,TRBV6-1,CASTPTGNFYEQYF,TGTGCCAGCACTCCTACCGGGAACTTTTACGAGCAGTACTTC
TRBJ2-1,TRBD2,-,TRBV18,CASSPPEREFYNEQFF,TGTGCCAGCTCACCTCCGGAGCGGGAGTTCTACAATGAGCAGTTCTTC
TRBJ2-7,TRBD2,-,TRBV11-2,CASSPGRGPIEIYEQYF,TGTGCCAGCAGCCCAGGGAGGGGCCCTATTGAGATCTACGAGCAGTACTTC
TRBJ2-1,TRBD2,-,TRBV4-1,CASSQEPPAGAYNEQFF,TGCGCCAGCAGCCAAGAGCCCCCTGCGGGGGCCTACAATGAGCAGTTCTTC
TRBJ1-5,TRBD1,-,TRBV7-2,CASSLHPGQGVWPQHF,TGTGCCAGCAGCCTTCATCCGGGACAGGGAGTTTGGCCCCAGCATTTT
TRBJ2-1,-,-,TRBV29-1,CSVVSGNYNEQFF,TGCAGCGTTGTATCGGGGAACTACAATGAGCAGTTCTTC
TRBJ1-1,-,-,TRBV5-5,CASSLYPGGDTEAFF,TGTGCCAGCAGCTTGTACCCGGGGGGAGACACTGAAGCTTTCTTT
TRBJ2-1,-,-,TRBV7-2,CASSTLLVIFDNEQFF,TGTGCCAGCAGCACCCTGCTAGTCATCTTCGACAATGAGCAGTTCTTC
TRBJ2-7,-,-,TRBV29-1,CSAASRDSYEQYF,TGCAGCGCTGCAAGCCGAGATTCCTACGAGCAGTACTTC
TRBJ1-1,TRBD1,-,TRBV7-9,CASSSTGSTEAFF,TGTGCCAGCAGCTCGACAGGGAGCACTGAAGCTTTCTTT